The clone carrying this TCR beta chain was found a few times. Its matching antigen is unknown. This record belongs to a study of beta chain features in type 1 diabetes. Background on the study: When patients were set against healthy donors, age, gender and cell yields were similar. Broader study findings: All four CD4+ subsets of Type 1 diabetes patients contained TCRB CDR3s that were moderately but significantly shorter.

Deletions cut 10 bases from V and 4 bases from J, with 16 bases between. Germline-derived CDR1 and CDR2 are MNHNY and SVGAGI (reference sequence). This CDR3 spans 13 amino acids. The investigators reverse transcribed all of the isolated RNA, so they sequenced expressed TCRB transcripts. The table came from immunoSEQ multiplex PCR; TCRdb's copy has only in-frame clones and leaves some out. This sample has roughly 700,000 clones, with roughly an eighth found just once. It was one heparinised blood draw, averaging about 120 mL, that each donor gave. The sequencing sample was made of naive CD4+ T cells from blood. The sequence was obtained from a man between 18 and 29 years old with type 1 diabetes. The V and J genes are TRBV6-6 and TRBJ1-1; D might be TRBD1 (5 bases). DNA of the CDR3: TGTGCCATCGAAGCGACCGGGGGCACTGAAGCTTTCTTT. Amino acid sequence: CAIEATGGTEAFF.